The clone carrying this T cell receptor (beta chain) has a count of ten or more. Its antigen is still unknown. This sample stems from a study of molecular identifiers for immune sequencing clone quantification. Trimming took off 5 bases at V and 4 bases at J, with 17 bases between the two ends. CDR3 length: 15 amino acids. Germline V gene sequence: CDR1 SEHNR, CDR2 FQNEAQ (reference sequence). The authors built bulk TCR libraries by previously described methods with listed TCR primers. TCRdb recomputed calls from the PCR reads with MiXCR, one row per CDR3 protein. This sample has about 86,000 distinct CDR3 sequences, with around 27% found just once. Study-level results: In a background of around 970,000 naive cells, spiked Jurkat TCR RNA from one cell was reportedly detectable. Over 99% of CMV-specific effector molecules, but under 1% of naive ones, were in clones above 20 copies.

In the sort, naive CD8 T cells were defined as CD8+CD4-CCR7+CD45RA+. The chain recombines TRBV7-9 with TRBJ2-5, with D perhaps matching TRBD2 (7 bases). The origin of this receptor is a human donor in good health. Some libraries in this study had Jurkat cell RNA spiked in. The sample consisted of naive CD8+ T cells from blood, with Jurkat cell RNA spiked in. The subset was: FACS-sorted CD8+CD4-CCR7+CD45RA+ naive T cells. CDR3 region: CASSAPFGGLETQYF. CDR3 in DNA: TGTGCCAGCAGCGCTCCATTCGGGGGGCTAGAGACCCAGTACTTC. Based on the CDR3 plus reference TRBV7-9 and TRBJ2-5, the full variable domain is DTGVSQNPRHKITKRGQNVTFRCDPISEHNRLYWYRQTLGQGPEFLTYFQNEAQLEKSRLLSDRFSAERPKGSFSTLEIQRTEQGDSAMYLCASSAPFGGLETQYFGPGTRLLVL.